What follows is one T cell receptor (beta chain) and its context. Its antigen is unknown. Primed by a sample-barcoded 5' primer and a J-beta primer mix, a second PCR proceeded for about 6 to 12 cycles. TCRdb re-called the 5' RACE reads with MiXCR, one entry per CDR3 protein. The repertoire consists of about 640,000 distinct CDR3 sequences, with around 54% occurring once and the leading ten covering over 30%. This entry comes from a study of blood T cells in healthy people across ages. Findings of the study overall: Calculation of diversity from one million T cells yielded estimates considered to be underestimates. A roughly linear fall in TCR beta diversity per million T cells was seen with increasing age.

Sample: blood. The sequence was collected from a man between 60 and 75 years old in good health.

The DNA of the CDR3 is TGTGCCAGCAGCTCCATTCGACAGGGGGCGTACGAGCAGTACTTC. As protein: CASSSIRQGAYEQYF. The chain couples TRBV11-2 to TRBJ2-7, with 10 bases aligning to TRBD1. Trimming removed 4 bases from V and 4 bases from J; junction bases left unmatched: 7. Looked up from germline, CDR1 is SGHAT and CDR2 is FQNNGV. This CDR3 spans 15 amino acids.